Presented here are 11 T cell receptor beta chains from one specimen sequenced in a study of T cell repertoires in cytomegalovirus infection. TCRdb ran MiXCR on the reads and lists one entry per CDR3 protein. In the table there are 450,000 to 550,000 distinct CDR3 sequences, about 17% of which are singletons. Material for sequencing was CD8+ T cells from PBMCs. These receptor sequences come from a human donor in good health (CMV status not recorded). Some clones in this sample may be carry-over from other donors' samples.

This clonotype was seen ten or more times. The chain couples TRBV7-8 to TRBJ2-3; TRBD1 matches at 7 bases. V lost 5 bases and J lost 2; bases outside the gene matches: 4. From germline, CDR1 is SGHVS and CDR2 FQNEAQ. CDR3 length: 14 amino acids. Written as DNA, the CDR3 is TGTGCCAGCAGCCTGACAGGGACCACAGATACGCAGTATTTT. Its translation: CASSLTGTTDTQYF.

This clonotype came up a few times. V is TRBV5-5 and J is TRBJ1-1; D gene unclear. Per germline, CDR1 SGHKS and CDR2 YYEKEE (reference sequence). Trimming removed 2 bases at V and 10 bases at J, with 12 bases between. This CDR3 spans 12 amino acids. Written as DNA, the CDR3 is TGTGCCAGCAGCTTTGGAGGGATGGGAGCTTTCTTT. It translates to CASSFGGMGAFF.

The chain links TRBV29-1 to TRBJ2-7; no definite D call. Germline V gives CDR1 SQVTM, CDR2 ANQGSEA. Between the trimmed V and J ends, which lost 5 bases and 0 bases, there was a span of 11 bases. The CDR3 spans 13 residues. The CDR3 DNA is TGCAGCGTTAATCTATGGAGCTCCTACGAGCAGTACTTC. Its translation: CSVNLWSSYEQYF.

In this sample, this clonotype turned up many times. The gene calls are TRBV7-8 and TRBJ1-4; weak D call: TRBD1 (6 bases). Germline CDR1 is SGHVS and CDR2 is FQNEAQ. The CDR3 covers 16 residues. With 5 bases removed from V and 10 bases from J, the gap between germline ends came to 23 bases. CDR3 sequence reads: CASSVTGTLGTGKLFF. CDR3 DNA sequence: TGTGCCAGCAGCGTAACCGGGACACTCGGGACCGGAAAACTGTTTTTT. Using reference TRBV7-8 and TRBJ1-4 for the parts outside the CDR3, the full variable domain is GAGVSQSPRYKVAKRGQDVALRCDPISGHVSLFWYQQALGQGPEFLTYFQNEAQLDKSGLPSDRFFAERPEGSVSTLKIQRTQQEDSAVYLCASSVTGTLGTGKLFFGSGTQLSVL.

The V and J genes are TRBV14 and TRBJ2-1; the match to TRBD1 covers 9 bases. The CDR3 totals 15 residues. The germline CDR1 and CDR2 sequences are SGHDN and FVKESK. V gave up 5 bases and J gave up 7 bases; unmatched junction bases: 9. DNA for the CDR3: TGTGCCAGCAGCTCTAGGAGGACAGGGGTGAATGAGCAGTTCTTC. Its protein product is CASSSRRTGVNEQFF.

This clonotype was counted between two and nine times. The genes are TRBV2 and TRBJ2-7; D uncertain. The V end was cut by 4 bases, the J end by 3 bases, with 7 bases between. The CDR3 sequence is 12 residues long. Germline CDR1 and CDR2: SNHLY and FYNNEI. In DNA form, the CDR3 reads TGTGCCAGCAGTGGGGGATACTACGAGCAGTACTTC. The encoded protein is CASSGGYYEQYF.

The J gene is TRBJ2-2, the V gene TRBV3-1, with D maybe TRBD1 (6 bases). V was shortened by 5 bases and J by 1 base, with 11 bases between the two germline ends. The CDR3 loop spans 15 amino acids. Germline CDR1 is LGHDT and CDR2 is YNNKEL (reference sequence). The CDR3 sequence: CASSSDRQNTGELFF. CDR3 DNA sequence: TGTGCCAGCAGCTCCGACAGGCAGAACACCGGGGAGCTGTTTTTT.

This sequence joins TRBV20-1 and TRBJ2-2; 8 bases match TRBD1. The CDR3 runs to 15 residues. The germline V gene encodes CDR1 DFQATT and CDR2 SNEGSKA (reference sequence). V lost 1 base and J lost 0; bases outside the gene matches: 1. The CDR3 region has the DNA TGCAGTGCTAGAGGGGGACAGGCGAACACCGGGGAGCTGTTTTTT. It is translated as CSARGGQANTGELFF.

This chain connects TRBV6-1 to TRBJ2-3, with D perhaps matching TRBD1 (5 bases). The CDR3 runs to 16 residues. Germline V gives CDR1 MNHNS, CDR2 SASEGT. V lost 3 bases and J lost 6, with 19 bases in between. CDR3: CASSDSWGEVADTQYF. As DNA, the CDR3 is TGTGCCAGCAGTGATAGTTGGGGCGAGGTGGCGGATACGCAGTATTTT.

This clonotype was counted only a few times. The chain links TRBV28 to TRBJ2-1; D remains unclear. With 4 bases removed from V and 0 bases from J, the gap between germline ends came to 7 bases. Germline V gene lookup returns CDR1 MDHEN and CDR2 SYDVKM. The CDR3 loop spans 14 amino acids. The CDR3 reads CASSSAFSYNEQFF. The CDR3 DNA reads TGTGCCAGCAGTTCGGCGTTCTCCTACAATGAGCAGTTCTTC.

This clonotype was recorded many times. This sequence joins TRBV27 and TRBJ2-1; a weak D match, TRBD2 (5 bases). CDR3 length: 12 residues. Looked up from germline, CDR1 is MNHEY and CDR2 is SMNVEV (reference sequence). Trimming pared 2 bases from V and 8 bases from J, leaving 7 bases between. CDR3 loop: CASSLRGYEQFF. In DNA, the CDR3 is TGTGCCAGCAGTTTACGAGGGTATGAGCAGTTCTTC.